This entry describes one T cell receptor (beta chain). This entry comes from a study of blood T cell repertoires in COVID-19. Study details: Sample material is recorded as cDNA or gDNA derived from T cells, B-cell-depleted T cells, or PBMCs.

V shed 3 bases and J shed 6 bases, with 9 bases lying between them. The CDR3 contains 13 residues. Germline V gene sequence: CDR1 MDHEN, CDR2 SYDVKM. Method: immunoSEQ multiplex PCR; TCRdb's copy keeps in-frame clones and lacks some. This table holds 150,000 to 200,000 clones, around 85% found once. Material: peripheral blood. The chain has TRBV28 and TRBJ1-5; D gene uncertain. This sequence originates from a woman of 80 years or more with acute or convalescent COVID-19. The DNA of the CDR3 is TGTGCCAGCAGTTTTACCTCGGGTCAGCCCCAGCATTTT. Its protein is CASSFTSGQPQHF.